Presented here are 7 T cell receptor beta chains from one specimen sequenced in a study of molecular identifiers for immune sequencing clone quantification (dated by TCRdb to 2017 to 2018). The method was PCR. The sequencing machine was an Illumina HiSeq 4000. The public reads were run again by TCRdb, first through fastp at Q25 and then through MiXCR, and only productive beta chains were kept. Records with the same CDR3 protein are collapsed into one entry carrying the most frequent genes and DNA. This sample has approximately 500,000 distinct CDR3 sequences in its table, and about 22% of those were observed once. Around 0.86% of the sample goes to the ten largest clones. The sequenced sample consisted of naive CD8+ T cells from blood, with Jurkat cell RNA spiked in. The cell subset or site tag for this specimen amounts to: FACS-sorted CD8+CD4-CCR7+CD45RA+ naive T cells. These receptors were collected from a human donor in good health. Some libraries in this study had Jurkat cell RNA spiked in.

This clonotype was seen more than once but under ten times. V usage is TRBV19 and J usage is TRBJ1-5, with D tentatively TRBD1 (5 bases). With 5 bases removed from V and 2 bases from J, the gap between germline ends came to 16 bases. CDR1 and CDR2 (germline): LNHDA, SQIVND (reference sequence). This CDR3 spans 16 amino acids. The CDR3 spells CASSVGVARGNQPQHF. As DNA, the CDR3 is TGTGCCAGTAGTGTAGGGGTCGCCAGGGGCAATCAGCCCCAGCATTTT.

There are many counts of this clonotype. This chain uses TRBV20-1 with TRBJ2-3; unclear D gene. Trimming cost V 2 bases and J 2 bases, with 11 bases left between them. The germline CDR1 and CDR2 sequences are DFQATT and SNEGSKA (reference sequence). The CDR3 consists of 14 residues. The chain's CDR3 is CSARQLGDTDTQYF. CDR3 sequence (DNA): TGCAGTGCTAGACAGCTGGGCGACACAGATACGCAGTATTTT.

Concerning this clonotype: This may be a read error: a much more frequent sequence differs by one nucleotide. CDR3 sequence (DNA): TGTGCCAGCAAGAACAGGGGTGGGGCCAACGTCCTGACTTTC. As protein: CASKNRGGANVLTF. This chain uses TRBV12-3 or TRBV12-4 with TRBJ2-6; 7 bases line up with TRBD1. J lost 3 bases, V lost 7 bases, and 3 bases had no gene match. This CDR3 is 14 amino acids long.

In this sample, this clonotype turned up a few times. The rearrangement links TRBV20-1 to TRBJ2-7; TRBD1 matches at 9 bases. Germline CDR1 DFQATT, CDR2 SNEGSKA (reference sequence). The CDR3 runs 16 residues. J was trimmed by 1 base and V by 2 bases; bases with no gene match: 9. CDR3 sequence: CSARQKPGTGSYEQYF. DNA of the CDR3: TGCAGTGCTAGACAAAAACCCGGGACAGGGTCCTACGAGCAGTACTTC.

Of note for this clonotype: A read error is possible here, since a much larger clone lies one base away. The rearrangement uses TRBV6-5 and TRBJ2-7; D gene ambiguous. Trimming shortened V by 0 bases and J by 7 bases, and 10 bases separated the two germline ends. This CDR3 spans 13 amino acids. Germline V gene sequence: CDR1 MNHEY, CDR2 SVGAGI. CDR3 DNA: TGTGCCAGCAGTTACTCGCTTGGGTTAGAGCAGTACTTC. Encoded protein: CASSYSLGLEQYF.

As to this clonotype: Germline is not matched at one junction end, which may reflect a read error. The rearrangement joins TRBV27 to TRBJ1-1, with D possibly TRBD1 on 6 matching bases. Germline V lookup: CDR1 MNHEY, CDR2 SMNVEV (reference sequence). CDR3 length equals 13 residues. The CDR3 protein is CAGSDRFGTEAFF. CDR3 bases: TGTGCCGGCAGCGACAGGTTCGGCACTGAAGCTTTCTTT.

This clonotype was recorded at least ten times. This chain joins TRBV3-1 and TRBJ1-5; possible D gene TRBD1, 5 bases. Germline V gives CDR1 LGHDT, CDR2 YNNKEL (reference sequence). The V gene lost 6 bases and the J gene lost 11 bases, with 20 bases spanning the gap. This CDR3 has 14 residues. CDR3 coding DNA: TGTGCCAGCAGGGAGACAAGCAGGGTCAGGACCCAGCATTTT. Protein sequence: CASRETSRVRTQHF.